The 30 T cell receptor beta chains in this list originate from one sample, sequenced in a study of cytomegalovirus exposure and HLA in healthy donors. PCR amplification relied on 60 Vbeta primers (plus 13 Jbeta primers). Using immunoSEQ multiplex PCR, the repertoire was profiled, and TCRdb retains in-frame clones only, with some absent. The repertoire includes 200,000 or so clones, roughly 80% of them detected once, and roughly 3% sits in the top ten. The specimen sequenced was PBMCs. The receptors here all came from a woman in her twenties or thirties in good health and CMV-seronegative.

J is TRBJ2-4 and V is TRBV7-4, with 8 bases identical to TRBD2. Germline V gene lookup returns CDR1 SGHVT and CDR2 SQSDAQ. Trimming removed 5 bases from V and 8 bases from J; junction bases left unmatched: 5. CDR3 length: 13 amino acids. In DNA form, the CDR3 reads TGTGCCAGCAGCCGAAGCGGGAGAGACATTCAGTACTTC. It yields the protein CASSRSGRDIQYF.

The chain employs TRBV5-8 and TRBJ2-7; 11 bases agree with TRBD1. The germline gives CDR1 SGHTS, CDR2 YDEGEE. V gave up 3 bases and J gave up 5 bases; unmatched junction bases: 4. This CDR3 has 14 amino acids. CDR3 amino acids: CASSSRDRGNEQYF. The CDR3 bases are TGTGCCAGCAGCTCCCGGGACAGGGGGAACGAGCAGTACTTC.

This clone was seen a few times. The chain combines TRBV7-2 with TRBJ1-2, with 7 bases matching TRBD1. Germline CDR1 is SGHTA and CDR2 is FQGNSA. CDR3 length: 12 residues. After removal of 5 bases from V and 7 bases from J, the junction contained 4 bases not matched to a gene. The CDR3 here is CASSPTGTGYTF. The CDR3 DNA follows: TGTGCCAGCAGCCCGACAGGGACTGGCTACACCTTC.

This chain connects TRBV19 to TRBJ1-4; the D is unclear. The CDR3 totals 13 residues. Trimming shortened V by 7 bases and J by 8 bases, and 14 bases separated the two germline ends. CDR1 LNHDA and CDR2 SQIVND come from the germline V gene (reference sequence). The CDR3 DNA reads as TGTGCCAGTAAGTGGCAGAACCAGGAAAAACTGTTTTTT. Translating it yields CASKWQNQEKLFF.

There are a few counts of this clone. The V and J genes are TRBV27 and TRBJ1-5; the D is unclear. CDR1 is MNHEY and CDR2 is SMNVEV in the germline V gene (reference sequence). Trimming left V 5 bases short and J 10 bases short, with 15 bases between. The CDR3 has 13 residues. DNA for the CDR3: TGTGCCAGCAGTCCCAGCAGCGACGGACCCCAGCATTTT. Amino acids: CASSPSSDGPQHF.

The chain combines TRBV5-6 with TRBJ2-7; D ambiguous. Trimming cost V 0 bases and J 5 bases, with 9 bases left between them. Germline V gene lookup returns CDR1 SGHDT and CDR2 YYEEEE. This CDR3 comprises 13 residues. In nucleotides, the CDR3 is TGTGCCAGCAGCTTGGGGGTGCGGCACGAGCAGTACTTC. Its protein product is CASSLGVRHEQYF.

V and J are TRBV29-1 and TRBJ2-7; 10 positions agree with TRBD1. The CDR3 sequence is 18 residues long. Per the germline V gene, CDR1 is SQVTM and CDR2 is ANQGSEA. The V segment lost 5 bases and the J segment 0 bases; nucleotides outside the gene matches: 16. CDR3 nucleotide sequence: TGCAGCGTTTTGCCGGGACAGGGGAAAGGGGAACGCTCCTACGAGCAGTACTTC. It translates to CSVLPGQGKGERSYEQYF.

The chain carries TRBV29-1 and TRBJ2-1; a weak D match, TRBD2 (5 bases). V lost 1 base and J lost 11, with 18 bases in between. Per germline, CDR1 SQVTM and CDR2 ANQGSEA. CDR3 size: 14 residues. This chain's CDR3 is CSVEGTLELGKQFF. DNA of the CDR3: TGCAGCGTTGAAGGAACACTAGAGTTGGGAAAGCAGTTCTTC.

V usage is TRBV4-1 and J usage is TRBJ2-5; 7 bases line up with TRBD1. The CDR3 loop spans 15 amino acids. J gave up 1 base and V 0 bases, and 2 bases lay outside the gene matches. The germline CDR1 and CDR2 sequences are MGHRA and YSYEKL. CDR3 in amino acids: CASSQEDRIQETQYF. The CDR3 DNA is TGCGCCAGCAGCCAAGAGGACAGGATCCAAGAGACCCAGTACTTC.

This chain links TRBV27 with TRBJ2-4; weak D call: TRBD2 (6 bases). The CDR3 consists of 16 residues. Germline assignment: CDR1 MNHEY and CDR2 SMNVEV (reference sequence). V gave up 0 bases and J gave up 7 bases, with 16 bases separating them. The CDR3 reads CASSLSRGAGGNIQYF. CDR3 coding DNA: TGTGCCAGCAGTTTATCAAGAGGGGCAGGAGGGAACATTCAGTACTTC.

V and J are TRBV29-1 and TRBJ2-2, with D perhaps TRBD1 (6 bases). Germline CDR1 SQVTM, CDR2 ANQGSEA. V gave up 3 bases and J gave up 8 bases, with 13 bases separating them. The CDR3 contains 13 residues. The DNA for the CDR3 is TGCAGCGTTGAGACAGGTCTTGGGGGGGAGCTGTTTTTT. The encoded protein is CSVETGLGGELFF.

Only one count was recorded for this clone. The V call is TRBV5-1, the J call TRBJ2-7; perhaps TRBD2 as D (5 bases). CDR3 length: 15 residues. With 0 bases removed from V and 5 bases from J, the gap between germline ends came to 15 bases. Germline values: CDR1 SGHRS, CDR2 YFSETQ. The CDR3 nucleotides are TGCGCCAGCAGCTTGGTGTTTCAGGACTTGGACGAGCAGTACTTC. It specifies CASSLVFQDLDEQYF.

The V gene is TRBV6-4, the J gene TRBJ2-3, with D perhaps matching TRBD1 (5 bases). V was trimmed by 0 bases and J by 2 bases, leaving 12 bases between them. This CDR3 is built from 16 residues. The germline V gene has CDR1 MRHNA and CDR2 SNTAGT. The CDR3, as DNA: TGTGCCAGCAGTGACTCGATCAGGGCTCCCACAGATACGCAGTATTTT. Translating gives CASSDSIRAPTDTQYF.

The J gene is TRBJ1-4, the V gene TRBV7-9; D perhaps matches TRBD1 (6 bases). V lost 5 bases and J lost 0, with 22 bases in between. The germline CDR1 and CDR2 sequences are SEHNR and FQNEAQ (reference sequence). This CDR3 region has 19 residues. The CDR3 DNA reads TGTGCCAGCAGCCTCCTCCAGGGGAAAGCGTCTGCAACTAATGAAAAACTGTTTTTT. Translation gives CASSLLQGKASATNEKLFF.

The rearrangement links TRBV5-6 to TRBJ1-5; D may be TRBD1 (6 bases). The CDR3 totals 14 residues. V lost 2 bases, J lost 7 bases, and 13 bases lay in between. Germline CDR1 is SGHDT and CDR2 is YYEEEE. In DNA form, the CDR3 reads TGTGCCAGCAGCTTAACAGGGCGGTTCCAGCCCCAGCATTTT. Amino acid sequence: CASSLTGRFQPQHF.

The chain recombines TRBV29-1 with TRBJ2-3; 10 bases map to TRBD1. V shed 6 bases and J 4 bases; nucleotides not matched to a gene: 7. Germline V gene lookup returns CDR1 SQVTM and CDR2 ANQGSEA. The CDR3 is 14 amino acids. The CDR3 nucleotides are TGCAGCGTAGCGACAGGGGGCCAGGCAGATACGCAGTATTTT. Protein sequence: CSVATGGQADTQYF.

This clone appeared a single time. The genes are TRBV19 and TRBJ2-2; tentative D call: TRBD1 (6 bases). The CDR3 contains 15 residues. V lost 10 bases and J lost 2, with 17 bases in between. Germline values: CDR1 LNHDA, CDR2 SQIVND (reference sequence). The CDR3 region is CATISGAVNTGELFF. CDR3 nucleotides: TGTGCCACAATCTCAGGGGCGGTTAACACCGGGGAGCTGTTTTTT.

J is TRBJ2-7 and V is TRBV2; 9 bases match TRBD1. J was trimmed by 0 bases and V by 11 bases; bases with no gene match: 23. In germline, CDR1 is SNHLY, CDR2 FYNNEI. The CDR3 is made up of 19 amino acids. The CDR3 spells CAGSTPTGGGLRNSYEQYF. The CDR3 DNA reads as TGTGCCGGGTCCACTCCGACAGGGGGTGGTCTAAGGAACTCCTACGAGCAGTACTTC.

This chain links TRBV30 with TRBJ2-7, with a possible D match to TRBD1 (5 bases). The CDR3 loop spans 12 amino acids. Germline CDR1 is GTSNPN and CDR2 is SVGIG (reference sequence). Trimming removed 0 bases from V and 9 bases from J, with 12 bases in between. In DNA, the CDR3 is TGTGCCTGGAGTGTAGTGGTGACAGCGCAGTACTTC. This codes for CAWSVVVTAQYF.

The V call is TRBV30, the J call TRBJ2-5; 9 bases map to TRBD2. The J call is in doubt because the DNA end fits TRBJ2-7 better. From germline, CDR1 is GTSNPN and CDR2 SVGIG (reference sequence). The CDR3 is 14 amino acids. CDR3 region: CAWSVGGRALEQYF. In DNA form, the CDR3 reads TGTGCCTGGAGTGTAGGCGGGAGGGCCCTCGAGCAGTACTTC.

V and J are TRBV7-9 and TRBJ1-1; 7 positions match TRBD1. J gave up 2 bases and V 3 bases, and 6 bases lay outside the gene matches. From germline, CDR1 is SEHNR and CDR2 FQNEAQ (reference sequence). This CDR3 has 15 residues. The CDR3 DNA reads as TGTGCCAGCAGCTTGGACAGGAACTATAACACTGAAGCTTTCTTT. Its translation: CASSLDRNYNTEAFF.

This clone appeared a single time. The chain employs TRBV9 and TRBJ1-3; D remains ambiguous. The ends were cut back, 1 base at V and 2 bases at J, with 7 bases in the middle. The CDR3 runs to 14 residues. Germline lookup yields CDR1 SGDLS and CDR2 YYNGEE. The CDR3 region is CASSVTATGNTIYF. CDR3 in DNA: TGTGCCAGCAGCGTAACAGCTACTGGAAACACCATATATTTT.

This clone appeared a few times. Other DNA sequences in this specimen translate into the identical CDR3. The chain combines TRBV4-2 with TRBJ1-6, with D perhaps TRBD1 (6 bases). This CDR3 spans 15 amino acids. The ends were cut back, 2 bases at V and 7 bases at J, with 12 bases in the middle. Per germline, CDR1 LGHNA and CDR2 YNFKEQ. CDR3 nucleotides: TGTGCCAGCAGCCAACCAGGACAGACCAATTCACCCCTCCACTTT. Encoded protein: CASSQPGQTNSPLHF.

The J gene is TRBJ2-2, the V gene TRBV5-1; 7 bases match TRBD2. After removal of 0 bases from V and 1 base from J, the junction contained 6 bases not matched to a gene. From germline, CDR1 is SGHRS and CDR2 YFSETQ. This CDR3 contains 17 residues. CDR3 protein: CASSLGGGLMNTGELFF. CDR3 nucleotide sequence: TGCGCCAGCAGCTTGGGCGGGGGACTCATGAACACCGGGGAGCTGTTTTTT.

V is TRBV7-2 and J is TRBJ1-1, with TRBD1 matching 9 bases. The CDR3 is 16 amino acids. Trimming removed 0 bases from V and 4 bases from J; junction bases left unmatched: 6. CDR1 and CDR2 from the germline V gene are SGHTA and FQGNSA. The CDR3 loop is CASSLAGTGKTTEAFF. As DNA, the CDR3 is TGTGCCAGCAGCTTAGCGGGGACAGGGAAGACCACTGAAGCTTTCTTT. The full variable domain, with the rest looked up from reference TRBV7-2 and TRBJ1-1, is GAGVSQSPSNKVTEKGKDVELRCDPISGHTALYWYRQSLGQGLEFLIYFQGNSAPDKSGLPSDRFSAERTGGSVSTLTIQRTQQEDSAVYLCASSLAGTGKTTEAFFGQGTRLTVV.

The chain joins TRBV7-9 to TRBJ1-1; no definite D call. This CDR3 contains 14 residues. The ends were cut back, 4 bases at V and 5 bases at J, with 14 bases in the middle. Per germline, CDR1 SEHNR and CDR2 FQNEAQ (reference sequence). The CDR3: CASSYEKRATEAFF. The CDR3, as DNA: TGTGCCAGCAGCTACGAAAAGCGGGCTACTGAAGCTTTCTTT. Full variable domain (remainder filled in from reference TRBV7-9 and TRBJ1-1): DTGVSQNPRHKITKRGQNVTFRCDPISEHNRLYWYRQTLGQGPEFLTYFQNEAQLEKSRLLSDRFSAERPKGSFSTLEIQRTEQGDSAMYLCASSYEKRATEAFFGQGTRLTVV.

This chain's CDR3 is CASSLIPRTNEKLFF. The DNA of the CDR3 is TGCGCCAGCAGCTTGATTCCGAGAACTAATGAAAAACTGTTTTTT. The chain couples TRBV5-1 to TRBJ1-4; D not certain. Germline CDR1 reads SGHRS; CDR2 reads YFSETQ. CDR3 size: 15 residues. V was pared by 1 base and J by 1 base, with 8 bases between.

DNA of the CDR3: TGCGCCAGCAGCCAAGTCTGGGGCGGCCAAGAGACCCAGTACTTC. Protein product: CASSQVWGGQETQYF. The gene calls are TRBV4-1 and TRBJ2-5; the D gene is possibly TRBD1 (5 bases). The CDR3 runs to 15 residues. Germline lookup yields CDR1 MGHRA and CDR2 YSYEKL. Between the trimmed V and J ends, which lost 1 base and 1 base, there was a span of 10 bases.

V gene TRBV9 combines with J gene TRBJ2-2; 13 bases fit TRBD2. Germline V gene data show CDR1 as SGDLS and CDR2 as YYNGEE. This CDR3 is 18 amino acids long. V lost 5 bases and J lost 4; bases outside the gene matches: 11. Here the CDR3 reads CASSSRLAGGRSTGELFF. In nucleotides, the CDR3 is TGTGCCAGCAGTTCCCGACTAGCGGGAGGTCGGAGCACCGGGGAGCTGTTTTTT.

This clone was recorded once. The chain employs TRBV7-6 and TRBJ2-3, with 11 bases lining up with TRBD1. This CDR3 spans 17 amino acids. Losses at the gene ends were 5 bases for V and 4 bases for J; bases not matched to a gene: 11. Germline V gene lookup returns CDR1 SGHVS and CDR2 FNYEAQ. As DNA, the CDR3 is TGTGCCAGCAGCCTCCCCCGGACAGGGGGCAAGGCAGATACGCAGTATTTT. This encodes CASSLPRTGGKADTQYF.